The present entry profiles one T cell receptor beta chain with its context. Trimming cost V 4 bases and J 5 bases; bases outside gene matches: 10. Looked up from germline, CDR1 is MDHEN and CDR2 is SYDVKM. The CDR3 consists of 15 residues. This sample was included in a study of blood T cell repertoires in COVID-19. Study context: Collection of acute and convalescent COVID-19 samples took place in the United States, Italy and Spain.

Methods used by the authors: Estimates of nucleated cell counts were drawn from the amplification of reference gene primers. The data were produced by immunoSEQ multiplex PCR, yet TCRdb's version contains in-frame clones alone and is incomplete. The DNA gave D and trimming, while V, J and clone size come from that table. The sample lists around 190,000 clones, around 84% occurring once. The source is a woman of 80 years or more with acute or convalescent COVID-19. The genes are TRBV28 and TRBJ2-7; TRBD2 matches at 8 bases. The sample consisted of peripheral blood. CDR3 nucleotides: TGTGCCAGCAGTTCCACGGGACTAGTTTATGACGAGCAGTACTTC. This encodes CASSSTGLVYDEQYF.